This T cell receptor beta chain stems from a study of T-cell reconstitution after alpha-beta-depleted transplantation in children. Regarding the study as a whole: T-cell numbers and diversity one year post-transplant derived largely from freshly generated T cells.

The CDR3 totals 13 residues. V lost 7 bases and J lost 7, with 16 bases in between. Per the germline V gene, CDR1 is MNHEY and CDR2 is SMNVEV (reference sequence). This clonotype was observed a few times. Its antigen is unidentified. For TCRbeta, the library was prepared with unique molecular identifiers. TCRdb reanalysed the PCR reads using MiXCR and keeps one entry per CDR3 protein. The sample carries approximately 650,000 distinct CDR3 sequences, around 14% recorded once. The starting material was PBMCs, obtained before TCRalphabeta/CD19-depleted stem cell transplant. The receptor's source is a girl between 2 and 10 years old with congenital amegakaryocytic thrombocytopenia, due to receive a stem cell transplant. The chain carries TRBV27 and TRBJ2-5; D ambiguous. In DNA, the CDR3 is TGTGCCAGCACTCGGACCTCCCTGGGGACCCAGTACTTC. As protein: CASTRTSLGTQYF.